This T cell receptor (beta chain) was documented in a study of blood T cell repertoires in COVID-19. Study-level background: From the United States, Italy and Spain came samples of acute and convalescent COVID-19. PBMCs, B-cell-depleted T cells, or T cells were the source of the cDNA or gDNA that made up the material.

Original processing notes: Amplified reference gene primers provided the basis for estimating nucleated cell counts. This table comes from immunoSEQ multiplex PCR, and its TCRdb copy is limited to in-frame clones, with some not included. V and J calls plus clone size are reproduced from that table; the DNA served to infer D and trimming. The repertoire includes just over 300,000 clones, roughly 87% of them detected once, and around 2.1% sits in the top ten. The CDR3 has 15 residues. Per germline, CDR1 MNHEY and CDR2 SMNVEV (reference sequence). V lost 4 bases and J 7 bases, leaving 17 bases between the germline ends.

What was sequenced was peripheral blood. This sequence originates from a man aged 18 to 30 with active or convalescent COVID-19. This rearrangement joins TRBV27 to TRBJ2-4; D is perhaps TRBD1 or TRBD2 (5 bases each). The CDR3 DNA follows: TGTGCCAGCAGTTCATCGGGGCAGGTGGGGAACATTCAGTACTTC. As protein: CASSSSGQVGNIQYF.